This TCR beta chain was sequenced during a study of blood T cell repertoires in COVID-19. CDR3 length equals 15 residues. Germline trimming cut 3 bases from V and 7 bases from J; bases unmatched to any gene: 7. CDR1 is SGDLS and CDR2 is YYNGEE in the germline V gene. Some clones are missing from TCRdb's copy, which holds only in-frame ones; the method was immunoSEQ multiplex PCR. This sample has some 30,000 clones; about 86% occur once, and the top ten carry over 25%. Sequencing was carried out using peripheral blood. This TCR was recovered from a human donor in a cohort sampled during active COVID-19. The V call is TRBV9, the J call TRBJ1-6; TRBD1 matches 7 bases. CDR3 nucleotides: TGTGCCAGCAGCGAAACCGGGACAGAAAATTCACCCCTCCACTTT. The encoded protein is CASSETGTENSPLHF.